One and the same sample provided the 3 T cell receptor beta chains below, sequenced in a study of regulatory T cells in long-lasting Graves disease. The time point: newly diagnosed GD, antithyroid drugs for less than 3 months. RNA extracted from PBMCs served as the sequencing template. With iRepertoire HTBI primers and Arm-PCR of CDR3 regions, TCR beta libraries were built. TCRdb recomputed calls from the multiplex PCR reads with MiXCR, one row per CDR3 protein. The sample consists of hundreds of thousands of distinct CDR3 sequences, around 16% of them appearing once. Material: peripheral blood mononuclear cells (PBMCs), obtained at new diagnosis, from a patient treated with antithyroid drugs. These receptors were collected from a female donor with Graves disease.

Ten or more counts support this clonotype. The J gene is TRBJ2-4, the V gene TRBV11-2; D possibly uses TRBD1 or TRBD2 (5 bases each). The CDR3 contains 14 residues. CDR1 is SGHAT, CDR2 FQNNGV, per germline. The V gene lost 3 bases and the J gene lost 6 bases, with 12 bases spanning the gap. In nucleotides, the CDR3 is TGTGCCAGCAGCTTGGTTCGGGGCGGAAACATTCAGTACTTC. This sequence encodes CASSLVRGGNIQYF.

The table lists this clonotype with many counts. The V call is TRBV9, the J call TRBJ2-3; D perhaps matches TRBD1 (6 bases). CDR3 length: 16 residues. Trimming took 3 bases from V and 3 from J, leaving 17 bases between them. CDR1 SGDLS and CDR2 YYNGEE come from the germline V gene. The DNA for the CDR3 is TGTGCCAGCAGCGCAGGGGCAGGGGATGGGACAGATACGCAGTATTTT. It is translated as CASSAGAGDGTDTQYF.

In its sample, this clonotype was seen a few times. CDR3 nucleotides: TGTGCCAGCAGCTTCCGGTTTGGCGAGCAGTACTTC. It specifies CASSFRFGEQYF. The chain joins TRBV14 to TRBJ2-7; D not certain. Germline lookup yields CDR1 SGHDN and CDR2 FVKESK. The CDR3 has 12 residues. Trimming took off 5 bases at V and 6 bases at J, with 11 bases between the two ends.